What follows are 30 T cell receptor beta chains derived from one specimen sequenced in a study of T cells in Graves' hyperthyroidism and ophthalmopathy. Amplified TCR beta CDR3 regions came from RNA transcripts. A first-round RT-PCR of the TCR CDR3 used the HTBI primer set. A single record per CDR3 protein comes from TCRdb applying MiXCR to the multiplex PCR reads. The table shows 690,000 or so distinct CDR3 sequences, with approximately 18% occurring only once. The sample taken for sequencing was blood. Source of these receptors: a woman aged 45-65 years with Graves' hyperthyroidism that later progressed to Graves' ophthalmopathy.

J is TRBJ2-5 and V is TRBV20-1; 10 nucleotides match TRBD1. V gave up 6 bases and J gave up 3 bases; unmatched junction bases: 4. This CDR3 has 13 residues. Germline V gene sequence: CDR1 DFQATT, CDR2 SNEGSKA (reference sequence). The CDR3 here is CSARTGGKETQYF. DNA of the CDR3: TGCAGTGCCAGGACAGGGGGGAAAGAGACCCAGTACTTC.

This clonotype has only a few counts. CDR3 sequence: CASSVIGLAGGHEQFF. The CDR3 DNA is TGTGCCAGCAGTGTAATAGGACTAGCGGGGGGGCATGAGCAGTTCTTC. The rearrangement joins TRBV2 to TRBJ2-1; 15 nucleotides line up with TRBD2. CDR3 size: 16 residues. Germline-derived CDR1 and CDR2 are SNHLY and FYNNEI. V gave up 4 bases and J gave up 8 bases; unmatched junction bases: 6.

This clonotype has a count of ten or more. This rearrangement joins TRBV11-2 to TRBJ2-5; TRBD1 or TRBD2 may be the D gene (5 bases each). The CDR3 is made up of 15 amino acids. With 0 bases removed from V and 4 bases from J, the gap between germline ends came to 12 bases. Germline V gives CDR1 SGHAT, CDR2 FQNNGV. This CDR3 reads CASSLDRIGGETQYF. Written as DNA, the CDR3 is TGTGCCAGCAGCTTAGATCGTATTGGGGGAGAGACCCAGTACTTC.

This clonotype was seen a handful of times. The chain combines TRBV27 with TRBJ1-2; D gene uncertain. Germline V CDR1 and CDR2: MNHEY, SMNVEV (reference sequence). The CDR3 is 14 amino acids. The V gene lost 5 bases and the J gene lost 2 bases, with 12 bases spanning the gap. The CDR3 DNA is TGTGCCAGCAGTCCCGGTGCGATGAACTATGGCTACACCTTC. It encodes CASSPGAMNYGYTF.

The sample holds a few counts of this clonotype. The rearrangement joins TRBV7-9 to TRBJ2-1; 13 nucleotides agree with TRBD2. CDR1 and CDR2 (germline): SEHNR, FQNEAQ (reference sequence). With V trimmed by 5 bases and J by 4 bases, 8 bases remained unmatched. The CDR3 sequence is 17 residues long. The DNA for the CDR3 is TGTGCCAGCAGCCAGACTAGCGGGGGGCATAGATACAATGAGCAGTTCTTC. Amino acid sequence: CASSQTSGGHRYNEQFF. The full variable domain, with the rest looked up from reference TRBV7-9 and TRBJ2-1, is DTGVSQNPRHKITKRGQNVTFRCDPISEHNRLYWYRQTLGQGPEFLTYFQNEAQLEKSRLLSDRFSAERPKGSFSTLEIQRTEQGDSAMYLCASSQTSGGHRYNEQFFGPGTRLTVL.

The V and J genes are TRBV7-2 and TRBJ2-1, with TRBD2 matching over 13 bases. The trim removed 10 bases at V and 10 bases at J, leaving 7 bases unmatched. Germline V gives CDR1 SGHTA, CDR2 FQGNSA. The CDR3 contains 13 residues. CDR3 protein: CATRTSGGEEQFF. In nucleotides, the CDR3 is TGTGCCACCCGGACTAGCGGGGGAGAAGAGCAGTTCTTC.

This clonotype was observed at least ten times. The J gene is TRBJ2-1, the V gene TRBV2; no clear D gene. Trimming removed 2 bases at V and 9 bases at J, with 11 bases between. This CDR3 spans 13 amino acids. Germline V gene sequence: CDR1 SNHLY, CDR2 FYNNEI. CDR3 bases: TGTGCCAGCAGTGAAAGTCAGCTTCCTGAGCAGTTCTTC. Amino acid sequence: CASSESQLPEQFF. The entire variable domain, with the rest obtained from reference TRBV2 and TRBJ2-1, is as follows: EPEVTQTPSHQVTQMGQEVILRCVPISNHLYFYWYRQILGQKVEFLVSFYNNEISEKSEIFDDQFSVERPDGSNFTLKIRSTKLEDSAMYFCASSESQLPEQFFGPGTRLTVL.

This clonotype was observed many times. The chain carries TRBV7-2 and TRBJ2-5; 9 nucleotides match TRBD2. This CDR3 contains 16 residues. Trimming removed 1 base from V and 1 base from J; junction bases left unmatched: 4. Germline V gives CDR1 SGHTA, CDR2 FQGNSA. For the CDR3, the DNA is TGTGCCAGCAGCTTAGTGGCTAGCGGGGCCCAAGAGACCCAGTACTTC. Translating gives CASSLVASGAQETQYF.

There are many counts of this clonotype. CDR3 in DNA: TGCAGTGCCACACAGGACAGGGGCTATGGCTACACCTTC. This translates into CSATQDRGYGYTF. The chain carries TRBV20-1 and TRBJ1-2; 9 bases match TRBD1. V dropped 6 bases and J dropped 4; count of bases not matched to a gene: 6. CDR3 length: 13 amino acids. CDR1 is DFQATT and CDR2 is SNEGSKA in the germline V gene (reference sequence).

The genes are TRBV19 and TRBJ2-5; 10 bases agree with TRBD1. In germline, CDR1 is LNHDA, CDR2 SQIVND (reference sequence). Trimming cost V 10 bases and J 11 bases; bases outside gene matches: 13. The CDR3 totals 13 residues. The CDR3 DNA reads TGTGCCACCGGAGGGACAGGGGTAAGGTCTCAGTACTTC. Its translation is CATGGTGVRSQYF. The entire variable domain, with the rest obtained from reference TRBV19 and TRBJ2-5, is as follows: DGGITQSPKYLFRKEGQNVTLSCEQNLNHDAMYWYRQDPGQGLRLIYYSQIVNDFQKGDIAEGYSVSREKKESFPLTVTSAQKNPTAFYLCATGGTGVRSQYFGPGTRLLVL.

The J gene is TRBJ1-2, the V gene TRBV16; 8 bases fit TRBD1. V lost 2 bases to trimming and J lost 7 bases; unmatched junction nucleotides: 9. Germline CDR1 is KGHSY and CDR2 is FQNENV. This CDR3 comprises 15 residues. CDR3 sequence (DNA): TGTGCCAGCAGCCAACCTGGACAGGGACTTTTTGGCTACACCTTC. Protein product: CASSQPGQGLFGYTF.

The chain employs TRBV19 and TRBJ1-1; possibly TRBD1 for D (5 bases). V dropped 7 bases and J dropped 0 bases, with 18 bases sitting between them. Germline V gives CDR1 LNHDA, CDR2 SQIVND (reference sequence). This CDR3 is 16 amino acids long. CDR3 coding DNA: TGTGCCAGTAAATGTGGGGCCAACTGCATGAACACTGAAGCTTTCTTT. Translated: CASKCGANCMNTEAFF.

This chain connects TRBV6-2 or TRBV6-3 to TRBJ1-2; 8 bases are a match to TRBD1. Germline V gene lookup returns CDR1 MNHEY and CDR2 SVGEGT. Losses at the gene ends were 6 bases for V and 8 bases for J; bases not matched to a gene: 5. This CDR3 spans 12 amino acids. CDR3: CASRMTGEGYTF. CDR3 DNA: TGTGCCAGCAGGATGACAGGGGAGGGCTACACCTTC.

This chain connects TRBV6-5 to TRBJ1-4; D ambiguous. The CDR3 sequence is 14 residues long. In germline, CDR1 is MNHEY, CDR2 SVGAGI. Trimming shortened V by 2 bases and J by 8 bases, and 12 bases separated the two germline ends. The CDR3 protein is CASSYEGRREKLFF. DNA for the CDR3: TGTGCCAGCAGTTACGAGGGTCGAAGGGAAAAACTGTTTTTT.

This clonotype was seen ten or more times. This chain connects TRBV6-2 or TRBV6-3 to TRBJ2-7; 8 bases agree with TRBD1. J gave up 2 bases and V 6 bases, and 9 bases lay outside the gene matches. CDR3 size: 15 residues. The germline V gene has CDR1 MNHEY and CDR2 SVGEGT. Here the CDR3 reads CASSSLRDRPYEQYF. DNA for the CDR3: TGTGCCAGCAGCTCCCTCCGGGACAGGCCCTACGAGCAGTACTTC.

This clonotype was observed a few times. CDR3: CSVPTGGRGYGYTF. The CDR3, as DNA: TGCAGCGTACCTACAGGGGGCCGTGGCTATGGCTACACCTTC. J is TRBJ1-2 and V is TRBV29-1, with TRBD1 matching over 9 bases. V lost 6 bases and J lost 4; bases outside the gene matches: 9. Germline V CDR1 and CDR2: SQVTM, ANQGSEA. This CDR3 has 14 amino acids. Together with reference TRBV29-1 and TRBJ1-2, the CDR3 gives the full variable domain: SAVISQKPSRDICQRGTSLTIQCQVDSQVTMMFWYRQQPGQSLTLIATANQGSEATYESGFVIDKFPISRPNLTFSTLTVSNMSPEDSSIYLCSVPTGGRGYGYTFGSGTRLTVV.

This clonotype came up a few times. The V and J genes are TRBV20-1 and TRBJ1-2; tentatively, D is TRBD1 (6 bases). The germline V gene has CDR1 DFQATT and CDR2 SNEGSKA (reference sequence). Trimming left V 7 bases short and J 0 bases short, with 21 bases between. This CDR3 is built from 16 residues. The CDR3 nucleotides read TGCAGTGGTCCAAGGGGGGCAGGGGACTCTAACTATGGCTACACCTTC. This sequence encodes CSGPRGAGDSNYGYTF.

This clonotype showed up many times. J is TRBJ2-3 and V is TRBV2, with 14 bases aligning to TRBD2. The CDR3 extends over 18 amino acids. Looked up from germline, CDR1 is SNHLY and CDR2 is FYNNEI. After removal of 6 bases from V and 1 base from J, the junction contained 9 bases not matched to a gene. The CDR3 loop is CASRPGPGLAGGTDTQYF. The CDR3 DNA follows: TGTGCCAGCAGACCTGGCCCGGGACTAGCGGGGGGCACAGATACGCAGTATTTT.

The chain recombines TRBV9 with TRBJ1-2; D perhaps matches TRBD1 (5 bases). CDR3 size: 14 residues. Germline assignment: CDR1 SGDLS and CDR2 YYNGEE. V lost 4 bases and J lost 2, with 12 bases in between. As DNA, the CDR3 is TGTGCCAGCAGCCCGAAGCGGGGGAACTATGGCTACACCTTC. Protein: CASSPKRGNYGYTF. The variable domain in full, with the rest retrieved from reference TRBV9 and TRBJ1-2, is DSGVTQTPKHLITATGQRVTLRCSPRSGDLSVYWYQQSLDQGLQFLIQYYNGEERAKGNILERFSAQQFPDLHSELNLSSLELGDSALYFCASSPKRGNYGYTFGSGTRLTVV.

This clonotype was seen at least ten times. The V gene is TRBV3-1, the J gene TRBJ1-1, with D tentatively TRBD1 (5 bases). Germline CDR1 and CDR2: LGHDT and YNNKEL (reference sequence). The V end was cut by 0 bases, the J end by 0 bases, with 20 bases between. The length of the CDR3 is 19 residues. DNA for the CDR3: TGTGCCAGCAGCCAAGATAGGTCGGGGCAAGGGCTTATGAACACTGAAGCTTTCTTT. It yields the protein CASSQDRSGQGLMNTEAFF.

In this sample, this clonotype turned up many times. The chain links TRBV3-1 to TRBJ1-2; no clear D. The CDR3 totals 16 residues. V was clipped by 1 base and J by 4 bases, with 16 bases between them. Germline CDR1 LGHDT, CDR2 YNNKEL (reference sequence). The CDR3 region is CASSQGRTAEVYGYTF. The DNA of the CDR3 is TGTGCCAGCAGCCAAGGGAGGACGGCGGAGGTCTATGGCTACACCTTC.

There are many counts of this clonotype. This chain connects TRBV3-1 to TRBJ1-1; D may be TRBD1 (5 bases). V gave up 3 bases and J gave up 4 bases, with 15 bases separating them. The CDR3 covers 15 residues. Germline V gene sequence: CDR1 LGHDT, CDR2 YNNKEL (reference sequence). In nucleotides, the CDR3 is TGTGCCAGCAGCCAGCTCGGGGCGGCTGGCACTGAAGCTTTCTTT. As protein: CASSQLGAAGTEAFF.

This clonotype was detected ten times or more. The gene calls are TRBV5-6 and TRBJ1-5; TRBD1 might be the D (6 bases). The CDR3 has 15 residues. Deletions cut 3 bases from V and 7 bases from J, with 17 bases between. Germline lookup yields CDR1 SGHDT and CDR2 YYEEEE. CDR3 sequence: CASSYGPRDNQPQHF. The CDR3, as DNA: TGTGCCAGCAGCTACGGGCCCCGGGACAACCAGCCCCAGCATTTT.

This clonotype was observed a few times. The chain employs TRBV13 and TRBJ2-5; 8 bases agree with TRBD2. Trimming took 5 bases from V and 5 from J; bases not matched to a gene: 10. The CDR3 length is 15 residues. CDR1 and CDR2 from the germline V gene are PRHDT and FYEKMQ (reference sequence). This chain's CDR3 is CASSAIGTSQETQYF. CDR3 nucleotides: TGTGCCAGCAGCGCAATAGGGACTAGTCAGGAGACCCAGTACTTC.

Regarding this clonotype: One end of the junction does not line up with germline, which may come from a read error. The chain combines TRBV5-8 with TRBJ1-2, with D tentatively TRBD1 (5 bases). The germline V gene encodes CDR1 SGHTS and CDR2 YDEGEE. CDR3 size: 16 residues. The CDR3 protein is CASSLDDGGSNYGYTF. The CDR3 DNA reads TGCGCCAGCAGCTTAGACGACGGGGGGTCCAACTATGGCTACACCTTC.

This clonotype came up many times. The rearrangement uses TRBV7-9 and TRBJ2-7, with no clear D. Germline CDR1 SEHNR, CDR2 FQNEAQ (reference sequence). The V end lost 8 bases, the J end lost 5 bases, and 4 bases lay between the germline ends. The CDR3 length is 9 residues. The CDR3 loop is CASLHEQYF. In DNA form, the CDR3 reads TGTGCCAGCCTCCACGAGCAGTACTTC.

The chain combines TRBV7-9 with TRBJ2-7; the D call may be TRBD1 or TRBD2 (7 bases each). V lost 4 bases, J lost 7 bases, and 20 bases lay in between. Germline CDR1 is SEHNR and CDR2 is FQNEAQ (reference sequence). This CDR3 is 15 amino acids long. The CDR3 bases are TGTGCCAGCAGCTCCCTCGGGGGGACAGTTGAAGAGCAGTACTTC. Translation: CASSSLGGTVEEQYF.

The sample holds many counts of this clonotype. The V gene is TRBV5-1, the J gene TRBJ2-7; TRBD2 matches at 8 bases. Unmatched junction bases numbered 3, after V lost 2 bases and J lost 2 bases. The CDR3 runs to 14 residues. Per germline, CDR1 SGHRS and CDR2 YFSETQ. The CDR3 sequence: CASSFAGGAYEQYF. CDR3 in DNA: TGCGCCAGCAGCTTCGCGGGGGGAGCCTACGAGCAGTACTTC.

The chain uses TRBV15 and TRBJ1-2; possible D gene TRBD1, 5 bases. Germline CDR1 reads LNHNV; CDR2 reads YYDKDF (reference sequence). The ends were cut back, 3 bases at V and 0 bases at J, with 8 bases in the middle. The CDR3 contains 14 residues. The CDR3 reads CATSSQGSNYGYTF. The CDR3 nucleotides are TGTGCCACCAGCAGCCAGGGCTCTAACTATGGCTACACCTTC. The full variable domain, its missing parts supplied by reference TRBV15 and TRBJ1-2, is DAMVIQNPRYQVTQFGKPVTLSCSQTLNHNVMYWYQQKSSQAPKLLFHYYDKDFNNEADTPDNFQSRRPNTSFCFLDIRSPGLGDTAMYLCATSSQGSNYGYTFGSGTRLTVV.

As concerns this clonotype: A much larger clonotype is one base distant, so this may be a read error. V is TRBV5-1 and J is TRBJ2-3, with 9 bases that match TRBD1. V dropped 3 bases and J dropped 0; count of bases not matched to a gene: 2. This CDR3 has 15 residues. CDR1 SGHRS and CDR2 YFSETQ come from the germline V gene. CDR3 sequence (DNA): TGCGCCAGCAGCTACAGGGGGCGAAGCACAGATACGCAGTATTTT. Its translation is CASSYRGRSTDTQYF.